This T cell receptor beta chain originates from a study of T cell repertoires in cytomegalovirus infection. At the level of the study: Carrying CMV and the relevant HLA type showed in public TCR beta signatures.

This clonotype turned up a few times. Unmatched junction bases numbered 6, after V lost 5 bases and J lost 2 bases. Germline lookup yields CDR1 SGHAT and CDR2 FQNNGV. The CDR3 totals 16 residues. TCRdb reprocessed the reads with MiXCR, giving one entry per CDR3 protein. Found here are about 310,000 distinct CDR3 sequences, roughly 15% of them singletons; the top ten hold around 12%. The chain links TRBV11-2 to TRBJ2-5; 12 nucleotides agree with TRBD2. Sequenced input: PBMCs. The clonotype comes from a human donor in good health (CMV status not recorded). Some clones in this sample may be carry-over from other donors' samples. The CDR3 DNA follows: TGTGCCAGCAGCCGTACTAGCGGGGGGCCTCAAGAGACCCAGTACTTC. The encoded protein is CASSRTSGGPQETQYF.